Sequencing of this T cell receptor (beta chain) was carried out in a study of OX40 agonist ivuxolimab in advanced cancers. Study-level background: Dose-escalation patients suffered from hepatocellular carcinoma, melanoma, renal cell or head and neck cancer. Cohort: 82.7% men, mean age about 60, aged about 20 to 80. Study-wide results and limits: Clonal expansion from baseline to week 6 occurred in both CD4+ and CD8+ T cells.

Prior autoimmune disease or systemic immunosuppression barred patients. Turning to this clone: No antigen is known for it.

Profiling relied on immunoSEQ multiplex PCR, and the TCRdb table lists in-frame clones only, not all of them. Here the sample spans about 61,000 clones, more than 65% being singletons. Trimming at V came to 6 bases and at J to 1 base, leaving 11 bases not matched to a gene. The V gene's germline CDR1 is KGHSH and CDR2 LQKENI. The CDR3 spans 16 residues. The chain employs TRBV18 and TRBJ2-5, with TRBD1 matching over 7 bases. This TCR was recovered from an adult with an advanced solid tumor such as melanoma, head and neck, liver or kidney cancer. This specimen was CD4+ or CD8+ T cells sorted from blood, taken in a trial of the OX40 agonist ivuxolimab. The CDR3 DNA is TGTGCCAGCTCCTACACGGGACCAGGGGGCCAAGAGACCCAGTACTTC. Amino acid sequence: CASSYTGPGGQETQYF.